These 23 T cell receptor beta chains were all obtained from the same sample, sequenced in a study of regulatory T cells in long-lasting Graves disease (dated by TCRdb to the early 2020s). In light of the paper, this sample's time point label describes: newly diagnosed GD, antithyroid drugs for less than 3 months. For both TCR sequencing and RNA sequencing, RNA was extracted from PBMCs in TRIzol. Preparation of the library involved multiplex PCR. The run used an Illumina HiSeq 4000. To build TCR beta libraries, CDR3 regions were amplified by Arm-PCR using iRepertoire HTBI primers. Using fastp at Q25 and MiXCR, TCRdb reprocessed the public reads and kept productive beta chains. Under each unique CDR3 protein, matching rows form one entry showing the most common genes and DNA. Counted in this sample were 400,000 to 500,000 distinct CDR3 sequences; 16% of them appeared once. The top ten clonotypes cover roughly 23% of the sample.

The same sample was also used in a study of T cells in Graves' hyperthyroidism and ophthalmopathy.

The specimen comprised peripheral blood mononuclear cells (PBMCs), sampled at new diagnosis, from a patient treated with antithyroid drugs. The receptors come from a woman between 18 and 30 years old with Graves disease. Donor details come from another sample of the same person, matched by shared clones.

This clonotype was seen a few times. The V call is TRBV19, the J call TRBJ2-1; D is unclear. This CDR3 has 15 residues. CDR1 is LNHDA and CDR2 is SQIVND in the germline V gene (reference sequence). Deletions cut 5 bases from V and 4 bases from J, with 15 bases between. The CDR3 protein is CASSLPAASYNEQFF. The CDR3 DNA follows: TGTGCCAGTAGTCTCCCTGCCGCGTCGTACAATGAGCAGTTCTTC.

Points on this clonotype: This may arise from a read error, as a much more abundant clone is one base away. The CDR3 does not close with the conserved phenylalanine or tryptophan, likely indicating a read error. The J gene is TRBJ1-1, the V gene TRBV28; D remains ambiguous. Between the trimmed V and J ends, which lost 4 bases and 4 bases, there was a span of 4 bases. The CDR3 extends over 11 amino acids. Germline V gives CDR1 MDHEN, CDR2 SYDVKM. DNA of the CDR3: TGTGCCAGCAGTTGGGGCACTGAAGCTTTCCTT. Its translation is CASSWGTEAFL.

In its sample, this clonotype was seen many times. The V and J genes are TRBV28 and TRBJ1-1; D gene unclear. CDR1 is MDHEN and CDR2 is SYDVKM in the germline V gene. The CDR3 has 16 amino acids. V lost 2 bases and J 1 base, leaving 14 bases between the germline ends. The CDR3 region is CASSLDRQAANTEAFF. The CDR3 bases are TGTGCCAGCAGTTTAGATCGTCAGGCGGCGAACACTGAAGCTTTCTTT.

This clonotype was observed a handful of times. This sequence joins TRBV29-1 and TRBJ2-1, with TRBD2 matching 9 bases. V dropped 4 bases and J dropped 6; count of bases not matched to a gene: 7. The CDR3 sequence is 14 residues long. Germline V gene sequence: CDR1 SQVTM, CDR2 ANQGSEA. This CDR3 is CSVVVREGTNEQFF. The CDR3 DNA reads as TGCAGCGTTGTGGTGCGGGAGGGTACCAATGAGCAGTTCTTC.

The rearrangement links TRBV7-9 to TRBJ2-1; TRBD2 matches at 7 bases. From germline, CDR1 is SEHNR and CDR2 FQNEAQ (reference sequence). The ends lost 2 bases at V and 6 bases at J; junction bases unmatched: 16. The CDR3 loop spans 18 amino acids. The CDR3 DNA is TGTGCCAGCAGCTTAAGGCAGGCCCAGCGGGGAGTGAGCAATGAGCAGTTCTTC. Encoded protein: CASSLRQAQRGVSNEQFF.

The sample holds many counts of this clonotype. The genes are TRBV7-3 and TRBJ2-3, with D perhaps TRBD2 (6 bases). The CDR3 extends over 18 amino acids. Germline V lookup: CDR1 SGHTA, CDR2 FQGTGA. Trimming took 5 bases from V and 1 from J, leaving 22 bases between them. The CDR3 coding sequence is TGTGCCAGCAGCCCGGCTAGCGTAAAGTCTAGAGGCACAGATACGCAGTATTTT. This gives the protein CASSPASVKSRGTDTQYF.

In its sample, this clonotype was seen many times. The chain carries TRBV20-1 and TRBJ2-1, with 9 bases fitting TRBD1. The germline V gene encodes CDR1 DFQATT and CDR2 SNEGSKA (reference sequence). This CDR3 has 18 residues. V was clipped by 0 bases and J by 9 bases; unmatched bases: 18. The CDR3 here is CSARDLRDRASPGREQFF. The CDR3 DNA follows: TGCAGTGCTAGAGATCTCCGGGACAGGGCCTCCCCTGGTCGTGAGCAGTTCTTC.

This chain's CDR3 is CASSTRETLNEQFF. CDR3 nucleotides: TGTGCCAGCAGCACCCGGGAGACCTTAAATGAGCAGTTCTTC. The V and J genes are TRBV7-8 and TRBJ2-1, with D possibly TRBD2 on 6 matching bases. V was cut by 5 bases and J by 7 bases, with 15 bases left in between. Germline loops: CDR1 SGHVS, CDR2 FQNEAQ. The CDR3 has 14 amino acids.

A few counts support this clonotype. The chain has TRBV20-1 and TRBJ2-1; 7 bases agree with TRBD1. Germline V gene lookup returns CDR1 DFQATT and CDR2 SNEGSKA (reference sequence). With 6 bases clipped from V and 4 bases from J, the junction kept 9 bases outside the gene matches. The CDR3 sequence is 14 residues long. CDR3 coding DNA: TGCAGTGCCAAACGGACAGGTTCGTACAATGAGCAGTTCTTC. Its translation is CSAKRTGSYNEQFF.

This clonotype was seen repeatedly, ten times or more. This chain connects TRBV7-2 to TRBJ2-1; D may match TRBD1 or TRBD2 (5 bases each). In germline, CDR1 is SGHTA, CDR2 FQGNSA. The CDR3 length is 14 residues. V was cut by 7 bases and J by 3 bases, with 13 bases left in between. In nucleotides, the CDR3 is TGTGCCAGCAAGAGGGGAGATGTCTACAATGAGCAGTTCTTC. Encoded protein: CASKRGDVYNEQFF.

This clonotype was seen many times. The V gene is TRBV27, the J gene TRBJ1-2, with D tentatively TRBD1 (6 bases). CDR3 size: 14 residues. The germline CDR1 and CDR2 sequences are MNHEY and SMNVEV (reference sequence). With 5 bases removed from V and 2 bases from J, the gap between germline ends came to 12 bases. CDR3 protein: CASSEYRENYGYTF. Written as DNA, the CDR3 is TGTGCCAGCAGTGAATACAGGGAGAACTATGGCTACACCTTC.

This clonotype was counted a few times. V and J are TRBV15 and TRBJ2-2; 11 nucleotides agree with TRBD2. The V segment lost 4 bases and the J segment 5 bases; nucleotides outside the gene matches: 3. This CDR3 comprises 15 residues. The germline CDR1 and CDR2 sequences are LNHNV and YYDKDF (reference sequence). This CDR3 reads CATSTSGRRTGELFF. DNA for the CDR3: TGTGCCACCAGCACTAGCGGGAGGAGGACCGGGGAGCTGTTTTTT.

The rearrangement joins TRBV10-3 to TRBJ2-1; 9 bases map to TRBD2. The V segment lost 4 bases and the J segment 7 bases; nucleotides outside the gene matches: 11. The length of the CDR3 is 16 residues. From germline, CDR1 is ENHRY and CDR2 SYGVKD. The CDR3 is CAISGGREGLWNEQFF. Here the CDR3 DNA reads TGTGCCATCAGTGGGGGGCGGGAGGGCCTGTGGAATGAGCAGTTCTTC.

This clonotype has ten or more counts. For the CDR3, the DNA is TGTGCCAGCAGCTTAGGGGAATATGAGCAGTTCTTC. Translated: CASSLGEYEQFF. The chain combines TRBV11-3 with TRBJ2-1; D ambiguous. The CDR3 is 12 residues long. Germline CDR1 and CDR2: SGHNT and YENEEA. Deletions cut 1 base from V and 8 bases from J, with 6 bases between.

This chain links TRBV18 with TRBJ1-6; D ambiguous. V shed 4 bases and J shed 5 bases, with 6 bases lying between them. This CDR3 has 13 residues. Germline CDR1 reads KGHSH; CDR2 reads LQKENI. The DNA of the CDR3 is TGTGCCAGCTCACGCAGAGATAATTCACCCCTCCACTTT. Protein product: CASSRRDNSPLHF.

This clonotype was recorded many times. The chain couples TRBV29-1 to TRBJ2-1; D may be TRBD1 (6 bases). Germline CDR1 is SQVTM and CDR2 is ANQGSEA. The V and J ends lost 3 bases and 3 bases respectively, with 9 bases between them. The CDR3 runs 13 residues. CDR3 nucleotides: TGCAGCGTTGAGAGGGACAACTACAATGAGCAGTTCTTC. This gives the protein CSVERDNYNEQFF.

The chain is built from TRBV15 and TRBJ2-1; D is ambiguous. Trimming removed 0 bases from V and 8 bases from J, with 8 bases in between. Germline loops: CDR1 LNHNV, CDR2 YYDKDF (reference sequence). The CDR3 runs 13 residues. CDR3 protein: CATSRDLVHEQFF. CDR3 DNA sequence: TGTGCCACCAGCAGAGATCTGGTCCATGAGCAGTTCTTC.

This clonotype was picked up a small number of times. The junction shows a germline mismatch at one end, possibly a read error. V usage is TRBV4-2 and J usage is TRBJ2-2; D possibly corresponds to TRBD2 (5 bases). CDR1 and CDR2 (germline): LGHNA, YNFKEQ. The length of the CDR3 is 15 residues. The CDR3 is CASSQGSGNTGELFF. CDR3 sequence (DNA): TGTGCCAGCAGTCAAGGGAGCGGAAACACCGGGGAGCTGTTTTTT.

As regards this clonotype: A far larger clone is off by one base, so a read error is likely. This chain uses TRBV20-1 with TRBJ2-1; D ambiguous. The J call is in doubt because the DNA end fits TRBJ2-3 better. Germline values: CDR1 DFQATT, CDR2 SNEGSKA (reference sequence). The CDR3 totals 12 residues. The CDR3 protein is CSAGGDIFTQYF. CDR3 DNA: TGCAGTGCTGGTGGCGACATTTTTACGCAGTATTTT.

This clonotype was seen at least ten times. V usage is TRBV2 and J usage is TRBJ2-1; D gene ambiguous. This CDR3 comprises 16 residues. CDR1 and CDR2 (germline): SNHLY, FYNNEI. V was trimmed by 6 bases and J by 5 bases, leaving 20 bases between them. CDR3 protein: CASRRMTLGVDNEQFF. The CDR3 DNA follows: TGTGCCAGCAGGAGAATGACACTCGGCGTGGACAATGAGCAGTTCTTC.

The table lists this clonotype with many counts. This CDR3 is CASTLSGGRDTEAFF. The CDR3 region has the DNA TGTGCCAGCACCTTAAGTGGGGGGCGCGACACTGAAGCTTTCTTT. The chain recombines TRBV12-3 or TRBV12-4 with TRBJ1-1, with a possible D match to TRBD1 (6 bases). Trimming cost V 7 bases and J 3 bases, with 18 bases left between them. The CDR3 length is 15 residues.

This clonotype was counted at least ten times. The rearrangement uses TRBV6-1 and TRBJ2-1, with a possible D match to TRBD2 (6 bases). Germline V gives CDR1 MNHNS, CDR2 SASEGT. Trimming left V 2 bases short and J 4 bases short, with 15 bases between. There are 16 residues in the CDR3. The CDR3 region is CASSERPGTGYNEQFF. DNA for the CDR3: TGTGCCAGCAGTGAAAGACCCGGGACTGGTTACAATGAGCAGTTCTTC.

This clonotype occurred many times. The CDR3 spells CASSFNYMNTEAFF. The CDR3 DNA is TGTGCCAGCAGTTTTAATTACATGAACACTGAAGCTTTCTTT. V usage is TRBV28 and J usage is TRBJ1-1; no clear D gene. Germline V lookup: CDR1 MDHEN, CDR2 SYDVKM. The CDR3 is 14 amino acids. Trimming left V 3 bases short and J 0 bases short, with 8 bases between. Combining the CDR3 with reference TRBV28 and TRBJ1-1 gives the whole variable domain DVKVTQSSRYLVKRTGEKVFLECVQDMDHENMFWYRQDPGLGLRLIYFSYDVKMKEKGDIPEGYSVSREKKERFSLILESASTNQTSMYLCASSFNYMNTEAFFGQGTRLTVV.